A selection of T cell receptor beta chains follows, all from one sample in a study of Graves' ophthalmopathy and Graves' hyperthyroidism. MiXCR, run by TCRdb on the multiplex PCR reads, gives a single entry per CDR3 protein. This table has about 700,000 distinct CDR3 sequences, roughly 41% appearing once. The sample consisted of peripheral blood. Receptors were obtained from an adult man with Graves' ophthalmopathy. Each CDR3 is given with its conserved first and last residue. The D gene is left open where the match is weak. Clone size, where shown, is once, few, many, or a class for clones that have expanded.

TRBV7-2	many	TRBJ1-5	-	CASSLVGGSNQPQHF	TGTGCCAGCAGCTTAGTAGGGGGTAGCAATCAGCCCCAGCATTTT
TRBV2	-	TRBJ2-5	-	CASSELDSGTQYF	TGTGCCAGCAGTGAATTGGATAGCGGGACCCAGTACTTC
TRBV29-1	-	TRBJ2-1	-	CSGTTLFYNEQFF	TGCAGCGGGACCACGCTCTTCTACAATGAGCAGTTCTTC
TRBV11-2	many	TRBJ1-6	-	CASSLQQADNSPLHF	TGTGCCAGCAGCTTGCAACAGGCAGATAATTCACCCCTCCACTTT
TRBV4-2	-	TRBJ1-1	-	CASSQDQAELNTEAFF	TGTGCCAGCAGCCAAGATCAAGCAGAATTGAACACTGAAGCTTTCTTT
TRBV4-1	few	TRBJ1-2	-	CASSQDRPGYYGYTF	TGCGCCAGCAGCCAAGATCGTCCGGGCTACTATGGCTACACCTTC
TRBV10-3	-	TRBJ2-7	TRBD1	CAISEMGVDRSYEQYF	TGTGCCATCAGTGAGATGGGAGTGGACAGGTCCTACGAGCAGTACTTC
TRBV20-1	-	TRBJ1-5	-	CSASRGKSNQPQHF	TGCAGTGCGAGTCGGGGGAAGAGCAATCAGCCCCAGCATTTT
TRBV27	many	TRBJ1-5	-	CASSTTGLGPQHF	TGTGCCAGCAGTACCACAGGGTTGGGGCCCCAGCATTTT
TRBV20-1	-	TRBJ1-1	TRBD1	CSASRLTGGTEAFF	TGCAGTGCTAGTCGATTGACAGGGGGCACTGAAGCTTTCTTT
TRBV7-2	many	TRBJ1-5	-	CASSPDNSNQPQHF	TGTGCCAGCAGCCCCGACAATAGCAATCAGCCCCAGCATTTT
TRBV7-9	many	TRBJ2-2	TRBD2	CASSQKLAPATGELFF	TGTGCCAGCAGCCAAAAACTAGCGCCAGCAACCGGGGAGCTGTTTTTT
TRBV10-3	-	TRBJ2-5	TRBD1	CAWSTGQGETQYF	TGTGCCTGGAGTACCGGACAGGGAGAGACCCAGTACTTC
TRBV9	-	TRBJ2-7	-	CASRPEEGMNTEQYF	TGTGCCAGCAGACCCGAGGAGGGGATGAACACTGAGCAGTACTTC
TRBV7-9	many	TRBJ1-1	TRBD1	CASSLRGTANTEAFF	TGTGCCAGCAGCTTAAGAGGGACAGCAAACACTGAAGCTTTCTTT
TRBV4-2	few	TRBJ2-2	-	CASSQDEEGGALDTGELFF	TGTGCCAGCAGCCAAGATGAGGAGGGTGGTGCGTTGGACACCGGGGAGCTGTTTTTT
TRBV10-3	many	TRBJ2-7	TRBD1	CAISDPGTGAREQYF	TGTGCCATCAGTGACCCCGGGACAGGGGCTCGGGAGCAGTACTTC
TRBV11-2	-	TRBJ1-2	-	CASSSSKHPTLAYGYTF	TGTGCCAGCAGCTCCTCTAAACATCCGACATTAGCCTATGGCTACACCTTC
TRBV7-3	many	TRBJ2-7	TRBD1	CASSSGQGHEQYF	TGTGCCAGCAGCTCGGGACAGGGGCACGAGCAGTACTTC
TRBV7-9	-	TRBJ2-5	-	CASSWSGNNQPQYF	TGTGCCAGCAGTTGGTCGGGAAATAATCAGCCCCAGTACTTC
TRBV5-1	-	TRBJ1-1	-	CASSPGDSSTEAFF	TGCGCCAGCAGCCCGGGAGACAGTTCAACTGAAGCTTTCTTT
TRBV9	-	TRBJ2-5	-	CASSLGFVETQYF	TGTGCCAGCAGCCTAGGATTTGTGGAGACCCAGTACTTC
TRBV29-1	many	TRBJ2-5	-	CSVLIGTETQYF	TGCAGCGTTCTCATCGGGACAGAGACCCAGTACTTC
TRBV4-1	few	TRBJ2-7	-	CASSPASGQGYEQYF	TGCGCCAGCAGCCCCGCGAGCGGTCAGGGTTACGAGCAGTACTTC
TRBV27	-	TRBJ2-5	-	CASSFRLGETQYF	TGTGCCAGCAGTTTTCGACTGGGAGAGACCCAGTACTTC
TRBV6-5	-	TRBJ1-4	-	CASSPVWGGEKLFF	TGTGCCAGCAGCCCCGTTTGGGGGGGTGAAAAACTGTTTTTT
TRBV9	-	TRBJ2-7	TRBD2	CASSASGSLSYEQYF	TGTGCCAGCAGCGCCAGCGGGAGCCTCTCCTACGAGCAGTACTTC
TRBV4-2	many	TRBJ2-5	-	CASSQGGFEETQYF	TGTGCCAGCAGCCAAGGGGGTTTCGAAGAGACCCAGTACTTC
TRBV5-1	-	TRBJ2-2	-	CASSLEGIYGNTGELFF	TGTGCCAGCAGCTTGGAAGGTATCTACGGGAACACCGGGGAGCTGTTTTTT